This is a list of T cell receptor beta chains from one sample in a study of T cells expressing NK-cell markers. Reprocessing the 5' RACE reads, TCRdb reports a single entry for every CDR3 protein and omits DNA. This repertoire includes over 350,000 distinct CDR3 sequences. The specimen was blood T cells: a sorted CD56 or NKG2C T cell subset, CD4+ or CD8+ T cells, or bulk PBMC T cells (not recorded which). Receptors originate from a woman aged 50 to 60 in good health. Both conserved end residues are part of each CDR3.

TRBJ2-7,TRBV20-1,CSARKLLNNIREQYF
TRBJ2-7,TRBV6-4,CASSEAIGYEQYF
TRBJ2-1,TRBV7-9,CASSSTSYNEQFF
TRBJ2-5,TRBV5-1,CASSLGLAVQETQYF
TRBJ2-7,TRBV6-2/TRBV6-3,CASSRPGLAVYEQYF
TRBJ2-1,TRBV5-6,CASSLPVGDNEQFF
TRBJ2-1,TRBV20-1,CSAMGETTYNEQFF
TRBJ2-1,TRBV9,CASSLALHNEQFF
TRBJ1-1,TRBV5-1,CASSLNENTEAFF
TRBJ1-4,TRBV5-1,CASRGAANEKLFF
TRBJ2-6,TRBV12-3/TRBV12-4,CASGRHTPGANVLTF
TRBJ1-2,TRBV5-1,CASSGGQNYGYTF
TRBJ2-5,TRBV29-1,CSVATASGQETQYF
TRBJ2-5,TRBV21-1,CASIGKGQKETQYF
TRBJ2-5,TRBV4-1,CASSPGSAGGQETQYF
TRBJ2-2,TRBV20-1,CSARTAGTANTGELFF
TRBJ1-5,TRBV6-5,CASSRRGPNQPQHF
TRBJ2-1,TRBV14,CASKKGGLALRHEQFF
TRBJ2-5,TRBV5-1,CASSQGTSGNVQETQYF
TRBJ2-1,TRBV5-4,CASSPFLASRFNEQFF
TRBJ2-1,TRBV6-1,CASSEARRTSGPTYNEQFF
TRBJ2-1,TRBV6-2/TRBV6-3,CASNQQGPYNEQFF
TRBJ1-1,TRBV14,CASRVHRGAEAFF
TRBJ2-2,TRBV12-3/TRBV12-4,CASSRLAGGGELFF
TRBJ2-3,TRBV18,CASSQTPLINQITDTQYF
TRBJ2-1,TRBV29-1,CSVELRTGVLFF
TRBJ1-5,TRBV12-3/TRBV12-4,CASSLGQGAGSNQPQHF
TRBJ2-7,TRBV27,CASSMTSGSYEQYF
TRBJ2-1,TRBV12-3/TRBV12-4,CASSPLSLAASYNEQFF
TRBJ2-2,TRBV7-2,CASNMRGTGELFF
TRBJ2-1,TRBV29-1,CSVAAGFQYNEQFF
TRBJ1-1,TRBV5-1,CASSEGTATEAFF
TRBJ1-3,TRBV6-6,CASSYGAGGNTIYF